Sequencing of this T cell receptor (beta chain) was carried out in a study of blood T cell repertoires in COVID-19. Using immunoSEQ multiplex PCR, the repertoire was profiled, and TCRdb retains in-frame clones only, with some absent. The data hold about 170,000 clones, with around 82% observed a single time. Per the germline V gene, CDR1 is SGHTA and CDR2 is FQGNSA. The V end lost 1 base, the J end lost 2 bases, and 9 bases lay between the germline ends. The CDR3 is made up of 14 amino acids. This rearrangement joins TRBV7-2 to TRBJ2-7; unclear D gene. The sample taken for sequencing was peripheral blood. This receptor was identified in a woman in her 70s who had recovered from COVID-19. CDR3 loop: CASSLVAGTYEQYF. For the CDR3, the DNA is TGTGCCAGCAGCTTAGTTGCCGGTACCTACGAGCAGTACTTC.